This TCR beta chain was obtained from a study of blood T cell dynamics during melanoma immunotherapy (dated by TCRdb to the early 2020s). Background for the entire study: The patients had metastatic melanoma and were given first-line pembrolizumab or nivolumab plus ipilimumab as standard of care in the United Kingdom. To find early correlates of response, peripheral T cell receptor repertoires were profiled in metastatic melanoma patients before and after one cycle of checkpoint inhibitor therapy. A training cohort was formed from consecutive patients, and a further independent group of patients from the same centre was pooled into an external validation set.

The sample's time point label, in plain terms: pre-treatment baseline. Blood was sampled before treatment (T0) and at week 3 (W3), after the first cycle of checkpoint blockade. Except for a couple of patients with rapid clinical progression, response was assessed 12 weeks after the first infusion by RECIST 1.1; disease control meant complete response, partial response or stable disease. Any patient who had received prior systemic cancer treatment, was on concomitant immunosuppressant therapy or had synchronous other active malignancies was excluded. To track both circulating cells and T cell turnover, TCR beta was sequenced from bulk PBMC as well as from plasma cell-free DNA. Lymphoprep and SepMate tubes were used to isolate PBMC from blood, and red cell lysis was then performed. QIAamp DNA Blood Mini kits were used to extract DNA from PBMC and sorted T cell subsets. For this clone: This clone's antigen is unknown. No clone much larger than this one lies a single base away; base qualities are absent.

A fixed 350 ng of DNA was loaded for every bulk PBMC sample. The immunoSEQ TCRb Assay kit was used according to manufacturer instructions to amplify TCR beta CDR3 sequences from genomic DNA. The KAPA Library Quantification Kit for Illumina platforms was used to quantify the pooled libraries by qPCR. Pooled libraries were sequenced on an Illumina NextSeq 500, clustered at about 0.55-1.2 pM. In the authors' own workflow: Analysis of the TCR data relied on immunoSEQ ANALYZER and the R LymphoSeq package. A rearrangement efficiency score was calculated as productive divided by the sum of productive and non-productive CDR3 sequences. Clonality was measured with the Gini coefficient and diversity with the Renyi index at alpha=1, and both measures were compared pairwise between timepoints within each patient. In LymphoSeq, clonal relatedness was computed with an edit distance of 3 and repertoire similarity was computed with the Bhattacharyya coefficient. To classify response, a linear discriminant analysis based on week-3 changes in clonality and diversity was built with the R MASS and caret packages. TCRdb obtained this table from immuneACCESS and retained in-frame rearrangements with V and J assigned. These tables miss some clones; where compared with another copy, unresolved V genes account for less than half of the shortfall, and the remainder is unexplained. That table supplies the V and J calls and clone size; D and trimming were determined from the DNA. Present in this sample are over 8,000 clones, 70% to 90% of which were seen just once. Approximately 11% of the sample lies in the top ten.

Overall results and qualifications from the work: The relatively small sample size was recognized as a factor that could limit how well the results generalize. Unlike progressors, patients who went on to achieve disease control showed a bifurcated reorganization of the PBMC repertoire at W3, with either increased clonality or increased diversity. Whether the T cell clones driving repertoire changes were melanoma-specific or reflected general immune activation could not be determined in the study.

From a lookup of the germline V gene, CDR1 and CDR2 are SGHRS and YFSETQ. Deletion took 3 bases off V and 8 bases off J, with a span of 15 bases between the germline ends. CDR3 length: 15 amino acids, cysteine to phenylalanine. Only CDR3 DNA remains: 45 bases, in frame from the first base. The chain couples TRBV5-1 to TRBJ1-6, and possibly TRBD1, on 6 matching bases. The TCR was taken from a human donor with melanoma. The starting material was blood, obtained from a patient treated with checkpoint blockade. The CDR3 sequence is CASSWDTAEDSPLHF. The nucleotides are TGCGCCAGCAGCTGGGACACCGCAGAAGATTCACCCCTCCACTTT.